This T cell receptor (beta chain) was profiled in a study of CD8+CD57+ T cells in acquired aplastic anemia (dated by TCRdb to the late 2010s). For the wider study: DNA extracted from sorted CD4+ and CD8+ cells had a mean of about 3.3 ug, with a range of 0.2 to 27.4 ug. Mean read counts for healthy donor samples were roughly 10 million for CD4+ cells and about 12 million for CD8+ cells. General study outcomes and caveats: Patients and healthy controls showed no significant difference in CD8+ Simpson's diversity (P=0.060). Roughly 30 CD8+ CDR3 sequences were found to be shared between patients and controls, but these sequences appeared to be highly expressed in patients and within the immunodominant clones of the patients.

TCR repertoires of sorted CD4+ and CD8+ blood T cells from severe aplastic anemia patients and healthy subjects were deep-sequenced in the study. Ficoll-Paque density gradient centrifugation was used to isolate peripheral blood mononuclear cells. Before DNA extraction, CD4+ and CD8+ T cells were sorted by FACS or by magnetic beads. In the case of this clonotype: There is no known antigen for this receptor. Base qualities are not provided; no much larger clone lies one nucleotide away.

Per the germline V gene, SNHLY is the CDR1 and FYNNEI is the CDR2. Including the terminal cysteine and phenylalanine, the CDR3 comprises 15 residues. Only the CDR3 DNA stays, 45 bases, in frame from base 1. Germline trimming amounts to 4 bases on V and 2 bases on J, with 6 as the count of junction bases outside the gene matches. Genomic DNA served as template for TCR beta VDJ combination and CDR3 sequence profiling. An Illumina HiSeq 2000 was used for TCR repertoire sequencing. Regarding the original processing steps: Repertoires were assessed using TRBV/TRBJ rearrangement plots, CDR3 size and DJ length profiles, and Simpson's diversity index. Whichever DNA sequence was most abundant in the deep sequencing data was defined as the immunodominant clone. CDR3 amino acid sequences were screened for sharing across subjects and were compared with published repertoires and the VDJdb database. TCRdb ran its own pipeline on the public reads, namely fastp trimming at Q25 and MiXCR clone calling, and kept in-frame beta chains. Entries are consolidated by CDR3 protein sequence, retaining the most common genes and DNA. The V and J calls, along with clone size, are taken from TCRdb and not from the paper's own processing. The sample includes roughly 170,000 distinct CDR3 sequences, with about three fifths observed a single time. The ten largest make up roughly 44% of the sample.

Material for sequencing was sorted CD4+, CD8+, or CD8+CD57+ T cells (not recorded which) from PBMCs. This TCR was recovered from a human donor in good health. The chain employs TRBV2 and TRBJ1-2, with TRBD1 matching 8 junction bases. The CDR3 corresponds to CASSAHRGSNYGYTF. Read as DNA, the sequence is TGTGCCAGCAGTGCACACAGGGGGTCGAACTATGGCTACACCTTC. The full variable domain, with segments outside the CDR3 supplied by the reference TRBV2 and TRBJ1-2 proteins, appears as EPEVTQTPSHQVTQMGQEVILRCVPISNHLYFYWYRQILGQKVEFLVSFYNNEISEKSEIFDDQFSVERPDGSNFTLKIRSTKLEDSAMYFCASSAHRGSNYGYTFGSGTRLTVV.